The 21 T cell receptor beta chains listed next were all sequenced from one sample in a study of T cell changes during pregnancy in multiple sclerosis. TCRdb keeps only in-frame clones here, not all; method: immunoSEQ multiplex PCR. This table holds tens of thousands of clones, 80% to 90% found once. Material: peripheral blood, obtained in the first trimester of pregnancy. All receptors come from a female donor in good health, enrolled as a control in a pregnancy study.

The V and J genes are TRBV27 and TRBJ2-7; D possibly corresponds to TRBD2 (6 bases). V lost 0 bases, J lost 0 bases, and 6 bases lay in between. The CDR3 spans 14 residues. CDR1 and CDR2 from the germline V gene are MNHEY and SMNVEV (reference sequence). Here the CDR3 DNA reads TGTGCCAGCAGTTTATCCGGGAGCTCCTACGAGCAGTACTTC. Its translation: CASSLSGSSYEQYF.

V usage is TRBV5-1 and J usage is TRBJ1-1; D might be TRBD1 (5 bases). Germline V gene sequence: CDR1 SGHRS, CDR2 YFSETQ. The CDR3 extends over 15 amino acids. V gave up 4 bases and J gave up 2 bases, with 15 bases separating them. The CDR3 nucleotides read TGCGCCAGCAGCCTTAGGACGGGGGGAAACACTGAAGCTTTCTTT. The encoded protein is CASSLRTGGNTEAFF.

This chain uses TRBV9 with TRBJ2-3; 8 nucleotides match TRBD2. This CDR3 is built from 16 residues. V was clipped by 0 bases and J by 1 base; unmatched bases: 4. Germline CDR1 reads SGDLS; CDR2 reads YYNGEE. CDR3 loop: CASSVAISGGTDTQYF. CDR3 in DNA: TGTGCCAGCAGCGTAGCGATTAGCGGGGGCACAGATACGCAGTATTTT.

The chain has TRBV11-1 and TRBJ2-3; 12 bases line up with TRBD2. The ends lost 0 bases at V and 12 bases at J; junction bases unmatched: 10. CDR1 and CDR2 (germline): SGHAT, FQDESV (reference sequence). The CDR3 is made up of 16 amino acids. The CDR3 region is CASSLARLAGDRAQYF. The CDR3, as DNA: TGTGCCAGCAGCTTAGCGAGACTAGCGGGGGACCGAGCACAGTATTTT.

This clone was counted once. V is TRBV25-1 and J is TRBJ1-1; D is unresolved. Germline V gives CDR1 MGHDK, CDR2 SYGVNS. The CDR3 has 15 amino acids. V shed 0 bases and J shed 1 base, with 9 bases lying between them. CDR3 loop: CASSEYGTKNTEAFF. In DNA, the CDR3 is TGTGCCAGCAGTGAATATGGCACGAAGAACACTGAAGCTTTCTTT.

The rearrangement uses TRBV6-1 and TRBJ2-7, with TRBD1 as a possible D gene (6 bases). This CDR3 has 15 residues. Deletions cut 0 bases from V and 2 bases from J, with 11 bases between. Germline values: CDR1 MNHNS, CDR2 SASEGT. CDR3 coding DNA: TGTGCCAGCAGTGAAGCGGGGACACCGGCCTACGAGCAGTACTTC. Translating it yields CASSEAGTPAYEQYF.

The rearrangement links TRBV29-1 to TRBJ2-5; TRBD2 agrees at 14 bases. V was clipped by 6 bases and J by 5 bases; unmatched bases: 8. This CDR3 is 15 amino acids long. CDR1 and CDR2 (germline): SQVTM, ANQGSEA. The CDR3 region has the DNA TGCAGCGTGAGACTAGCGGGGGGGAAGTCGGAGACCCAGTACTTC. It encodes CSVRLAGGKSETQYF.

The chain links TRBV10-3 to TRBJ2-3; 11 bases agree with TRBD1. V was clipped by 6 bases and J by 1 base; unmatched bases: 9. CDR3 length: 17 amino acids. Per germline, CDR1 ENHRY and CDR2 SYGVKD. Here the CDR3 reads CAISVPWTGGGTDTQYF. The DNA for the CDR3 is TGTGCCATCAGCGTGCCTTGGACAGGGGGCGGCACAGATACGCAGTATTTT.

This clone was recorded only once. The V call is TRBV11-3, the J call TRBJ2-1; 8 positions match TRBD2. The V gene end was trimmed by 4 bases and the J gene end by 7 bases; junction bases not matched to a gene: 9. The germline gives CDR1 SGHNT, CDR2 YENEEA. The CDR3 is 15 residues long. The CDR3 loop reads CASSSQREYGNEQFF. CDR3 sequence (DNA): TGTGCCAGCAGCTCCCAGCGGGAGTATGGGAATGAGCAGTTCTTC.

The chain employs TRBV7-7 and TRBJ2-2; 9 bases fit TRBD1. This CDR3 spans 20 amino acids. V lost 5 bases to trimming and J lost 4 bases; unmatched junction nucleotides: 20. Germline V lookup: CDR1 SSHAT, CDR2 FNYEAQ (reference sequence). The CDR3 protein is CASSVTFNRTGGDSTGELFF. The CDR3 DNA sequence: TGTGCCAGCAGCGTGACCTTTAATCGAACAGGGGGCGATAGCACCGGGGAGCTGTTTTTT.

The chain joins TRBV30 to TRBJ1-6; D uncertain. CDR3 size: 14 residues. Per the germline V gene, CDR1 is GTSNPN and CDR2 is SVGIG (reference sequence). Trimming stripped 2 bases from V and 7 bases from J, with 12 bases between. CDR3 sequence reads: CAWSPIGRNSPLHF. The CDR3, as DNA: TGTGCCTGGAGTCCCATCGGGAGAAATTCACCCCTCCACTTT.

For the CDR3, the DNA is TGTGCCAGCAGCAATAGCGGGGGGGCGGATCCCGGGGAGCTGTTTTTT. Its protein product is CASSNSGGADPGELFF. The rearrangement joins TRBV2 to TRBJ2-2; 11 bases map to TRBD2. The trim removed 6 bases at V and 6 bases at J, leaving 9 bases unmatched. Germline CDR1 reads SNHLY; CDR2 reads FYNNEI. CDR3 size: 16 residues.

This clone was counted a few times. The chain couples TRBV6-4 to TRBJ2-3, with D possibly matching TRBD2 (5 bases). This CDR3 is 14 amino acids long. Trimming shortened V by 5 bases and J by 2 bases, and 11 bases separated the two germline ends. Germline V lookup: CDR1 MRHNA, CDR2 SNTAGT. The CDR3 spells CASSRESDTDTQYF. The CDR3 nucleotides read TGTGCCAGCAGTAGGGAGTCCGACACAGATACGCAGTATTTT.

V usage is TRBV4-2 and J usage is TRBJ2-7; 7 bases match TRBD2. J was trimmed by 0 bases and V by 0 bases; bases with no gene match: 2. The CDR3 length is 15 residues. Per the germline V gene, CDR1 is LGHNA and CDR2 is YNFKEQ. CDR3: CASSQEGTISYEQYF. The CDR3 DNA is TGTGCCAGCAGCCAAGAAGGGACTATCTCCTACGAGCAGTACTTC.

The rearrangement links TRBV6-1 to TRBJ1-1; D uncertain. There are 11 residues in the CDR3. CDR1 is MNHNS and CDR2 is SASEGT in the germline V gene. Trimming removed 9 bases at V and 6 bases at J, with 11 bases between. Written as DNA, the CDR3 is TGTGCCAGTCAGAGGGAAGCTGAAGCTTTCTTT. Residues: CASQREAEAFF.

The table lists this clone with a count of one. CDR3 nucleotide sequence: TGTGCCAGCAGTTACGGCGGGGAGTCCTACGAGCAGTACTTC. Protein product: CASSYGGESYEQYF. This chain links TRBV6-5 with TRBJ2-7; D is perhaps TRBD2 (6 bases). Per the germline V gene, CDR1 is MNHEY and CDR2 is SVGAGI. The length of the CDR3 is 14 residues. The V and J ends lost 2 bases and 1 base respectively, with 9 bases between them.

This sequence joins TRBV5-1 and TRBJ2-1, with 9 bases fitting TRBD2. CDR3 length: 16 residues. Germline V lookup: CDR1 SGHRS, CDR2 YFSETQ. J gave up 5 bases and V 3 bases, and 9 bases lay outside the gene matches. The chain's CDR3 is CASSSLGAGGNNEQFF. The CDR3, as DNA: TGCGCCAGCAGCTCCCTAGGGGCGGGGGGGAACAATGAGCAGTTCTTC.

V gene TRBV7-9 combines with J gene TRBJ2-1; 9 nucleotides agree with TRBD2. This CDR3 is 15 amino acids long. Germline CDR1 and CDR2: SEHNR and FQNEAQ (reference sequence). The trim removed 3 bases at V and 5 bases at J, leaving 5 bases unmatched. DNA of the CDR3: TGTGCCAGCAGCTTTGGGCTAGCGGGACACAATGAGCAGTTCTTC. It yields the protein CASSFGLAGHNEQFF.

This clone was recorded only once. The rearrangement joins TRBV7-8 to TRBJ2-1, with TRBD2 matching 7 bases. Per germline, CDR1 SGHVS and CDR2 FQNEAQ. The CDR3 loop spans 12 amino acids. J lost 16 bases, V lost 5 bases, and 11 bases had no gene match. The CDR3 is CASSVLGTTPFF. In nucleotides, the CDR3 is TGTGCCAGCAGCGTACTTGGGACTACTCCCTTCTTC.

The chain employs TRBV11-3 and TRBJ2-7, with a possible D match to TRBD1 (7 bases). The V gene's germline CDR1 is SGHNT and CDR2 YENEEA. Trimming cost V 0 bases and J 2 bases, with 14 bases left between them. This CDR3 region has 16 residues. CDR3 nucleotide sequence: TGTGCCAGCAGCTTAGAGGAGGGGGCGGCCGCCTACGAGCAGTACTTC. Translating it yields CASSLEEGAAAYEQYF. The whole variable domain, remainder taken from reference TRBV11-3 and TRBJ2-7, is EAGVVQSPRYKIIEKKQPVAFWCNPISGHNTLYWYLQNLGQGPELLIRYENEEAVDDSQLPKDRFSAERLKGVDSTLKIQPAELGDSAVYLCASSLEEGAAAYEQYFGPGTRLTVT.

The rearrangement uses TRBV14 and TRBJ2-1; D is ambiguous. The V end was cut by 0 bases, the J end by 10 bases, with 7 bases between. The CDR3 spans 12 residues. Per germline, CDR1 SGHDN and CDR2 FVKESK. CDR3 DNA sequence: TGTGCCAGCAGCCAAGAAGTACGGGAGCAGTTCTTC. It translates to CASSQEVREQFF.